The entry below describes one TCR beta chain. Antigen: not known. J lost 8 bases, V lost 1 base, and 5 bases had no gene match. Germline assignment: CDR1 SGHVS and CDR2 FNYEAQ. CDR3 length: 14 amino acids. This entry is derived from a study of radiation and T cells in renal cell carcinoma. Across the study: Nephrectomy followed 15 Gy stereotactic body radiation by 4 weeks. Study results and caveats: No pretreatment tumor biopsies were available for baseline clonotypes. In blood, top tumor clones expanded by 2 weeks, shrinking by 4.

The time point was: baseline pretreatment blood. The sample's treatment: 15 Gy SBRT to primary tumor, nephrectomy 4 weeks later. Clear cell pathology was present in this patient's renal cell carcinoma. Assay: immunoSEQ multiplex PCR; the TCRdb copy retains only in-frame clones and omits some. The sample holds some 95,000 clones; 75% to 90% are singletons and the top ten take roughly 8%. The specimen comprised blood, sampled from a patient whose treatment included radiotherapy and nephrectomy. The sequence came from a man aged 50 to 60 with renal cell carcinoma. The chain recombines TRBV7-6 with TRBJ1-2, with TRBD1 matching 9 bases. The CDR3 sequence is CASSLEQGAGGYTF. In nucleotides, the CDR3 is TGTGCCAGCAGCTTAGAACAGGGGGCAGGAGGCTACACCTTC. Variable domain in full (rest from reference TRBV7-6 and TRBJ1-2): GAGVSQSPRYKVTKRGQDVALRCDPISGHVSLYWYRQALGQGPEFLTYFNYEAQQDKSGLPNDRFSAERPEGSISTLTIQRTEQRDSAMYRCASSLEQGAGGYTFGSGTRLTVV.